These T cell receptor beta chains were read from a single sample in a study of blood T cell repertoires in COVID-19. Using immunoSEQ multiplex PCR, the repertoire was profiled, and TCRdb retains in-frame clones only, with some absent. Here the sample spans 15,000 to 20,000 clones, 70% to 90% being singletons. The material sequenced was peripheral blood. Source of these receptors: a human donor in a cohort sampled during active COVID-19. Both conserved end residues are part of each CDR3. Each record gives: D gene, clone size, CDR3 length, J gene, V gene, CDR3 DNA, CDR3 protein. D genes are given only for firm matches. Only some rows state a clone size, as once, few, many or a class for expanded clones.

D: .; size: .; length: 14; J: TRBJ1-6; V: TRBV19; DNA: TGTGCCAGTAGTCCCAGGGGTAGGGATTCACCCCTCCACTTT; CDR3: CASSPRGRDSPLHF
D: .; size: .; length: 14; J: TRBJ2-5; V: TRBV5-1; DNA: TGCGCCAGCAGCAAGCTGCCGGGACAAGAGACCCAGTACTTC; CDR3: CASSKLPGQETQYF
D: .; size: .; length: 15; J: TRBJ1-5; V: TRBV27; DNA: TGTGCCAGCAGCCCCGGGACACCCGTCAGTCAGCCCCAGCATTTT; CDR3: CASSPGTPVSQPQHF
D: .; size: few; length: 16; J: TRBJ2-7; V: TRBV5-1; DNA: TGCGCCAGCAGCTACGGATCGGGGAATTACCCCTACGAGCAGTACTTC; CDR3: CASSYGSGNYPYEQYF
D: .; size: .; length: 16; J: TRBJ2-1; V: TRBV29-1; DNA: TGCAGCGTTGTATCCCGGGATGCACCTGCATACAATGAGCAGTTCTTC; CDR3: CSVVSRDAPAYNEQFF
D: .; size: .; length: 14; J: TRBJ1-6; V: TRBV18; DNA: TGTGCCAGCTCACTTAAGATAGATAATTCACCCCTCCACTTT; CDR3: CASSLKIDNSPLHF
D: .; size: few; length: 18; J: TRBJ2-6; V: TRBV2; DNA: TGTGCCAGCAGCGGGGTGATGGGTGATTCCTCTGGGGCCAACGTCCTGACTTTC; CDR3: CASSGVMGDSSGANVLTF
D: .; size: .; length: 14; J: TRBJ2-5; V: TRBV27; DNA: TGTGCCAGCAGTTCCTGGACTAACCAAGAGACCCAGTACTTC; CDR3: CASSSWTNQETQYF
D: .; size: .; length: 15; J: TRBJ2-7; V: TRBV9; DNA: TGTGCCAGCAGCGTAGGGGCGGCGGGGTCCTACGAGCAGTACTTC; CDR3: CASSVGAAGSYEQYF
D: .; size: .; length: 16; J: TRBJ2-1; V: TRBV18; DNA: TGTGCCAGCTCACCCAAGGGGAAGAGCTCCTACAATGAGCAGTTCTTC; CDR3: CASSPKGKSSYNEQFF
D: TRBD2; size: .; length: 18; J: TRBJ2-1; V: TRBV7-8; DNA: TGTGCCAGCAGCTTTTGGCTAGCGGGAGCCCTCTCCTACAATGAGCAGTTCTTC; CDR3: CASSFWLAGALSYNEQFF
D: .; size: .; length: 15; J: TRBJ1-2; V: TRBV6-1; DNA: TGTGCCAGCAGTGAAGCCGCATGGGGGGGCCATGGCTACACCTTC; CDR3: CASSEAAWGGHGYTF
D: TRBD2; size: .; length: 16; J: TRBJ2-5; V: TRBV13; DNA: TGTGCCAGCAGCTTAGGTGGAGCGGGGGGGCTCGCGGCCCAGTACTTC; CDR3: CASSLGGAGGLAAQYF
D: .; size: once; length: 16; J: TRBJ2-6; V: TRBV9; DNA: TGTGCCACCTTGACAGCCTCAGTCGCTGGGGCCAACGTCCTGACTTTC; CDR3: CATLTASVAGANVLTF
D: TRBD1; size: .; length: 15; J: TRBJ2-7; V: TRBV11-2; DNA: TGTGCCAGCAGCTTTCCACAGGGGGCGTTTCACGAGCAGTACTTC; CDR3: CASSFPQGAFHEQYF
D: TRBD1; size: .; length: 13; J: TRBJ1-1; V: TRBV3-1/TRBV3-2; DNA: TGTGCCAGCAGCCAGAGGGGGCACACTGAAGCTTTCTTT; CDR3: CASSQRGHTEAFF
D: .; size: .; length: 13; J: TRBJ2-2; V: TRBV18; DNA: TGTGCCAGCTCACGCGGGAACACCGGGGAGCTGTTTTTT; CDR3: CASSRGNTGELFF
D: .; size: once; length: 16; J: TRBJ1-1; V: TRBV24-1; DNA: TGTGCCACCAGTGATACTGGCAGGGGCGGGAACACTGAAGCTTTCTTT; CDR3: CATSDTGRGGNTEAFF
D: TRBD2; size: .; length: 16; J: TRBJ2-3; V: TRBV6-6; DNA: TGTGCCGGCAGTGTAGAGGCGGGAGGGCCCGCAGATACGCAGTATTTT; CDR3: CAGSVEAGGPADTQYF
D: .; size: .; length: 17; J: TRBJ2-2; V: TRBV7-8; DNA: TGTGCCAGCAGCTTAGCCTTACAAGAGAGGGCCTCCGGGGAGCTGTTTTTT; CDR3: CASSLALQERASGELFF
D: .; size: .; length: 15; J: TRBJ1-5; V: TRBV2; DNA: TGTGCCAGCAGTGCGCAGGTTGTAGGAGGACAGCCCCAGCATTTT; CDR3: CASSAQVVGGQPQHF
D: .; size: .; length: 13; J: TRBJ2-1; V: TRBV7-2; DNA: TGTGCCAGCAGCTTAGGGCCCGGGGATGAGCAGTTCTTC; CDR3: CASSLGPGDEQFF
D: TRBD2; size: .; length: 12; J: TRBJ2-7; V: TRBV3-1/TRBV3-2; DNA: TGTGCCAGCAGCCCCCGGGGGGGCGAGCAGTACTTC; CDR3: CASSPRGGEQYF
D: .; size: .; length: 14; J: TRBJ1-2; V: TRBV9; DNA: TGTGCCAGCAGCGTAGACGGGGAGGTCGGTGGCTACACCTTC; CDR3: CASSVDGEVGGYTF
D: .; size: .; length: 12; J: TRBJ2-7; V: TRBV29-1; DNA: TGCAGCGTTTTAGACATGCCCTACGAGCAGTACTTC; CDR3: CSVLDMPYEQYF
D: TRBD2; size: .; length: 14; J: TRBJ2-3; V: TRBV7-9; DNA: TGTGCCAGCGAGCGGGGGCTGTACACAGATACGCAGTATTTT; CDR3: CASERGLYTDTQYF
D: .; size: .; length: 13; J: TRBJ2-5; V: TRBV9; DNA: TGTGCCAGCAGCCTAAGACAGCAAGAGACCCAGTACTTC; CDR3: CASSLRQQETQYF
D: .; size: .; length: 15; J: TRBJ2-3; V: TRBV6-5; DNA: TGTGCCAGCAGTTATGGGTCAGGGGGCACAGATACGCAGTATTTT; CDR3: CASSYGSGGTDTQYF
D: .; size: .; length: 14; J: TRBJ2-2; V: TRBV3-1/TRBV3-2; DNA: TGTGCCAGCAGCCCGGTATCGGTTGCTGGGGAGCTGTTTTTT; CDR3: CASSPVSVAGELFF
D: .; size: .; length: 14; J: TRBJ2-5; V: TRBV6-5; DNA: TGTGCCAGCAGTCCCCAGGGGAACCAAGAGACCCAGTACTTC; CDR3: CASSPQGNQETQYF
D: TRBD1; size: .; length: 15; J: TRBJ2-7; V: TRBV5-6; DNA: TGTGCCAGCAGCTCCGGGACAGGGATAGGTTACGAGCAGTACTTC; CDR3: CASSSGTGIGYEQYF
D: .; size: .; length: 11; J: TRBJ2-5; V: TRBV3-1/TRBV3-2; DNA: TGTGCCAGCAGCCCTGCGACCAGGGTGTACTTC; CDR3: CASSPATRVYF
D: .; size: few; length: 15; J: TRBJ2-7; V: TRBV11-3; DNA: TGTGCCAGCAGCTTAGCGGCAGGGAGGTCCTACGAGCAGTACTTC; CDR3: CASSLAAGRSYEQYF
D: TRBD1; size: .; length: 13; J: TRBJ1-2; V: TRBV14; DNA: TGTGCCAGCACCCCTGGGACAGGGAGGGGAATCACCTTC; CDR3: CASTPGTGRGITF
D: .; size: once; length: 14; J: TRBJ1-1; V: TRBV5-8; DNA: TGTGCCAGCAGCTTGTGGGACGGGAGGACTGAAGCTTTCTTT; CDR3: CASSLWDGRTEAFF
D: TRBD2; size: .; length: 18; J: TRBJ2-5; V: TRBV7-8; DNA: TGTGCCAGCAGAATTCACACGGGAGATAGCGGGTCCCAAGAGACCCAGTACTTC; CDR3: CASRIHTGDSGSQETQYF
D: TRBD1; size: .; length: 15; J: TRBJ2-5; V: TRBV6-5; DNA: TGTGCCAGCAGTTACGTCAGGGGGCGCGGAGAGACCCAGTACTTC; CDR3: CASSYVRGRGETQYF
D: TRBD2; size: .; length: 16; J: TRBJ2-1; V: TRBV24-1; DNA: TGTGCCACCAGTGCCCCAATAGCGGGAGGGTACAATGAGCAGTTCTTC; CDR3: CATSAPIAGGYNEQFF
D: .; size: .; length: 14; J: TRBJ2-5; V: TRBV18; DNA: TGTGCCAGCTCTCCTACTAGCAGCCAAGAGACCCAGTACTTC; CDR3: CASSPTSSQETQYF
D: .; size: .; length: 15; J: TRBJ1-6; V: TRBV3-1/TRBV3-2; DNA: TGTGCCAGCAGCCTGCCCGGGGGGCCGAATTCACCCCTCCACTTT; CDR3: CASSLPGGPNSPLHF
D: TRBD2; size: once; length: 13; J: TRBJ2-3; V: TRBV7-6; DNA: TGTGCCAGCAGCAAAAGCGGGAGTGGGACGCAGTATTTT; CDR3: CASSKSGSGTQYF
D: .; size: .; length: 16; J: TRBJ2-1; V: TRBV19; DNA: TGTGCCAGTAGTATCGGGGGTGGTAGCCCCTACAATGAGCAGTTCTTC; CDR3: CASSIGGGSPYNEQFF
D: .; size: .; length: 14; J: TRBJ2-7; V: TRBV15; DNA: TGTGCCACCAGCAGAGGGTCAAACTTCGGGGAGCAGTACTTC; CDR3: CATSRGSNFGEQYF
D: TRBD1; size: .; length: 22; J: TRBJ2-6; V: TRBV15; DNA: TGTGCCACCAGCAGACTCCGGGACAGGGGTTTGGGGATTTACTCTGGGGCCAACGTCCTGACTTTC; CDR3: CATSRLRDRGLGIYSGANVLTF
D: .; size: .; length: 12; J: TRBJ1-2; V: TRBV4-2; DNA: TGTGCCAGCAGCTTATACAGGGATGGCTACACCTTC; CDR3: CASSLYRDGYTF
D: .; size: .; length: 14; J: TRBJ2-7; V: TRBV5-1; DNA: TGCGCCAGCAGCGACGGAGATTTAAACTACGAGCAGTACTTC; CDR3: CASSDGDLNYEQYF